Each of the 26 T cell receptor beta chains below was sequenced from the same sample in a study of Graves' ophthalmopathy and Graves' hyperthyroidism. Scientists amplified the TCR beta CDR3 regions from RNA transcripts. RT-PCR was first run with HTBI primers, then multiplex PCR in a second round. TCRdb re-analysed the multiplex PCR reads in MiXCR, keeping a single row per CDR3 protein. The sample lists some 210,000 distinct CDR3 sequences, under 30% seen once, with 9.1% in the top ten. The sample consisted of peripheral blood. The receptor set was obtained from a man aged 45 to 65 with Graves' ophthalmopathy.

This clonotype appeared many times. The rearrangement links TRBV7-9 to TRBJ2-7; the D gene is possibly TRBD2 (5 bases). Trimming cost V 1 base and J 5 bases, with 12 bases left between them. This CDR3 contains 14 residues. Per germline, CDR1 SEHNR and CDR2 FQNEAQ (reference sequence). The CDR3 nucleotides read TGTGCCAGCAGCTTAGTTTTTTCGGGAAACGAGCAGTACTTC. It specifies CASSLVFSGNEQYF. The whole variable domain, remainder taken from reference TRBV7-9 and TRBJ2-7, is DTGVSQNPRHKITKRGQNVTFRCDPISEHNRLYWYRQTLGQGPEFLTYFQNEAQLEKSRLLSDRFSAERPKGSFSTLEIQRTEQGDSAMYLCASSLVFSGNEQYFGPGTRLTVT.

The V call is TRBV28, the J call TRBJ2-6; D is ambiguous. Germline CDR1 and CDR2: MDHEN and SYDVKM. V shed 2 bases and J shed 11 bases, with 10 bases lying between them. The CDR3 has 13 residues. CDR3 in DNA: TGTGCCAGCAGTTTAGGGCATCCCGACGTCCTGACTTTC. This translates into CASSLGHPDVLTF.

This clonotype was recorded many times. This sequence joins TRBV24-1 and TRBJ2-2; 7 positions match TRBD2. CDR1 and CDR2 (germline): KGHDR, SFDVKD. This CDR3 is built from 15 residues. With 4 bases clipped from V and 2 bases from J, the junction kept 3 bases outside the gene matches. The CDR3 bases are TGTGCCACCAGTGACCCTAGCGGTAACACCGGGGAGCTGTTTTTT. It yields the protein CATSDPSGNTGELFF.

There are many counts of this clonotype. The chain carries TRBV12-3 or TRBV12-4 and TRBJ1-5; D is ambiguous. V gave up 4 bases and J gave up 3 bases, with 7 bases separating them. The CDR3 extends over 13 amino acids. DNA of the CDR3: TGTGCCAGCAGTTCGGCGGACAATCAGCCCCAGCATTTT. Amino acids: CASSSADNQPQHF.

The sample holds many counts of this clonotype. DNA for the CDR3: TGCAGTGTCCCCCGGACAGGGGGAGACTACGAGCAGTACTTC. It is translated as CSVPRTGGDYEQYF. The chain joins TRBV20-1 to TRBJ2-7; 10 bases map to TRBD1. This CDR3 region has 14 residues. The junction had 9 bases not matched to a gene; V was cut back by 7 bases and J by 3 bases. Per the germline V gene, CDR1 is DFQATT and CDR2 is SNEGSKA (reference sequence).

This clonotype was recorded many times. Relative to the germline gene, one junction end is altered; a read error may explain this. The DNA of the CDR3 is TGTGCCAGCAGTCCTTCGGGTAACGGGGAGCTATTTTTT. This codes for CASSPSGNGELFF. The chain joins TRBV27 to TRBJ2-2; a possible D gene is TRBD2 (5 bases). The CDR3 loop spans 13 amino acids. The germline CDR1 and CDR2 sequences are MNHEY and SMNVEV (reference sequence).

The chain is built from TRBV28 and TRBJ1-5; D ambiguous. CDR1 and CDR2 (germline): MDHEN, SYDVKM. CDR3 length equals 13 residues. V was shortened by 6 bases and J by 6 bases, with 12 bases between the two germline ends. In nucleotides, the CDR3 is TGTGCCAGCAGAGGAATAACGGGTCAGCCCCAGCATTTT. Protein product: CASRGITGQPQHF. Together with reference TRBV28 and TRBJ1-5, the CDR3 gives the full variable domain: DVKVTQSSRYLVKRTGEKVFLECVQDMDHENMFWYRQDPGLGLRLIYFSYDVKMKEKGDIPEGYSVSREKKERFSLILESASTNQTSMYLCASRGITGQPQHFGDGTRLSIL.

The chain is built from TRBV5-1 and TRBJ1-1; 7 bases are shared with TRBD1. The CDR3 runs to 15 residues. Unmatched junction bases numbered 8, after V lost 2 bases and J lost 4 bases. The germline gives CDR1 SGHRS, CDR2 YFSETQ. The CDR3 nucleotides read TGCGCCAGCAGCTTACAGGGGTCAGGGGTCACTGAAGCTTTCTTT. Translating gives CASSLQGSGVTEAFF.

The sample holds many counts of this clonotype. The J gene is TRBJ2-2, the V gene TRBV18; D is undetermined. The CDR3 is made up of 15 amino acids. Looked up from germline, CDR1 is KGHSH and CDR2 is LQKENI. The V gene lost 2 bases and the J gene lost 5 bases, with 12 bases spanning the gap. CDR3 loop: CASSPTFGPTGELFF. The CDR3 nucleotides are TGTGCCAGCTCACCAACCTTTGGACCAACCGGGGAGCTGTTTTTT.

The chain has TRBV20-1 and TRBJ1-6; unclear D gene. In germline, CDR1 is DFQATT, CDR2 SNEGSKA (reference sequence). Deletions cut 3 bases from V and 8 bases from J, with 14 bases between. The CDR3 has 14 residues. The CDR3 nucleotides read TGCAGTGCTAGTAGGGCAGGAACCTATTCACCCCTCCACTTT. It is translated as CSASRAGTYSPLHF.

The chain joins TRBV12-3 or TRBV12-4 to TRBJ2-2; possible D gene TRBD1, 5 bases. The CDR3 has 15 residues. The V gene lost 6 bases and the J gene lost 4 bases, with 15 bases spanning the gap. The CDR3 DNA reads TGTGCCAGCAGGGCCCAGGGTATCGGCACCGGGGAGCTGTTTTTT. Encoded protein: CASRAQGIGTGELFF.

J is TRBJ2-5 and V is TRBV7-2; 11 bases are shared with TRBD1. This CDR3 is built from 16 residues. Germline V lookup: CDR1 SGHTA, CDR2 FQGNSA. J was trimmed by 5 bases and V by 5 bases; bases with no gene match: 10. CDR3 DNA: TGTGCCAGCAGCCACGGGGACAGGGGGTGGAAGGAGACCCAGTACTTC. Amino acid sequence: CASSHGDRGWKETQYF. Using reference TRBV7-2 and TRBJ2-5 for the parts outside the CDR3, the full variable domain is GAGVSQSPSNKVTEKGKDVELRCDPISGHTALYWYRQSLGQGLEFLIYFQGNSAPDKSGLPSDRFSAERTGGSVSTLTIQRTQQEDSAVYLCASSHGDRGWKETQYFGPGTRLLVL.

The J gene is TRBJ1-1, the V gene TRBV12-3 or TRBV12-4; D unclear. The V gene lost 2 bases and the J gene lost 8 bases, with 15 bases spanning the gap. The CDR3 is made up of 14 amino acids. Written as DNA, the CDR3 is TGTGCCAGCAGTTTAAACAGAATAACGATAGAAGCTTTCTTT. It yields the protein CASSLNRITIEAFF.

This clonotype was counted many times. The chain has TRBV19 and TRBJ1-5; D unresolved. The length of the CDR3 is 13 residues. V lost 5 bases and J lost 3, with 8 bases in between. Germline CDR1 is LNHDA and CDR2 is SQIVND (reference sequence). CDR3 nucleotide sequence: TGTGCCAGTAGTTCAGAAAACAATCAGCCCCAGCATTTT. It encodes CASSSENNQPQHF.

This clonotype occurred many times. At one end the junction does not follow the germline gene, possibly because of a read error. The chain is built from TRBV6-5 and TRBJ2-7; no clear D gene. Germline V CDR1 and CDR2: MNHEY, SVGAGI. This CDR3 region has 15 residues. The CDR3 DNA is TGTGCCAGCAGTTACTCTTCCTACACTCCGGGCCCCAATGTTTTC. It translates to CASSYSSYTPGPNVF.

This clonotype appeared a few times. The J gene is TRBJ1-1, the V gene TRBV28; D not certain. This CDR3 is 13 amino acids long. The V gene lost 7 bases and the J gene lost 1 base, with 10 bases spanning the gap. Germline V CDR1 and CDR2: MDHEN, SYDVKM. The CDR3 here is CASTHQTNTEAFF. CDR3 DNA: TGTGCCAGCACCCACCAGACGAACACTGAAGCTTTCTTT.

This clonotype has a count of ten or more. The V and J genes are TRBV24-1 and TRBJ2-5; 14 positions agree with TRBD2. From germline, CDR1 is KGHDR and CDR2 SFDVKD. With 3 bases clipped from V and 5 bases from J, the junction kept 4 bases outside the gene matches. This CDR3 spans 16 amino acids. The CDR3 spells CATSDPRTSGRETQYF. CDR3 bases: TGTGCCACCAGTGATCCACGGACTAGCGGGAGGGAGACCCAGTACTTC.

This clonotype appeared many times. V gene TRBV2 combines with J gene TRBJ2-2, with D maybe TRBD2 (5 bases). The CDR3 totals 16 residues. V was pared by 6 bases and J by 0 bases, with 14 bases between. Germline CDR1 reads SNHLY; CDR2 reads FYNNEI. CDR3 in DNA: TGTGCCAGCAGATCACGAGGGAGTACGAACACCGGGGAGCTGTTTTTT. It yields the protein CASRSRGSTNTGELFF.

In its sample, this clonotype was seen many times. CDR3 sequence (DNA): TGTGCCAGCAGTTTGGGGGTAGAAGGCGGGGAGCTGTTTTTT. Translating gives CASSLGVEGGELFF. The rearrangement links TRBV28 to TRBJ2-2, with D perhaps given as TRBD1 or TRBD2 (5 bases each). Germline-derived CDR1 and CDR2 are MDHEN and SYDVKM. The CDR3 spans 14 residues. Deletions cut 3 bases from V and 7 bases from J, with 12 bases between.

The chain combines TRBV6-2 or TRBV6-3 with TRBJ1-1; D possibly corresponds to TRBD1 (6 bases). The V and J ends lost 2 bases and 4 bases respectively, with 11 bases between them. The CDR3 has 14 residues. Germline lookup yields CDR1 MNHEY and CDR2 SVGEGT. CDR3 in amino acids: CASSYTRGTTEAFF. The CDR3 nucleotides are TGTGCCAGCAGTTACACGAGGGGGACCACTGAAGCTTTCTTT.

This clonotype has at least ten counts. The chain recombines TRBV30 with TRBJ2-7, with no clear D. CDR1 is GTSNPN, CDR2 SVGIG, per germline (reference sequence). V lost 3 bases and J 6 bases, leaving 9 bases between the germline ends. The CDR3 length is 11 residues. The CDR3 loop reads CAWSSQGEQYF. In nucleotides, the CDR3 is TGTGCCTGGAGCTCTCAAGGCGAGCAGTACTTC.

This clonotype was recorded at least ten times. The chain's CDR3 is CASSYDSGPPGWTF. The CDR3 coding sequence is TGTGCCAGCAGTTATGATTCAGGGCCACCCGGATGGACCTTC. The chain combines TRBV6-2 or TRBV6-3 with TRBJ1-2, with D tentatively TRBD1 (5 bases). CDR3 length equals 14 residues. The ends were cut back, 3 bases at V and 14 bases at J, with 22 bases in the middle. CDR1 and CDR2 from the germline V gene are MNHEY and SVGEGT.

The chain links TRBV20-1 to TRBJ2-7; weak D call: TRBD2 (7 bases). V dropped 1 base and J dropped 6 bases, with 13 bases sitting between them. This CDR3 region has 13 residues. Germline CDR1 reads DFQATT; CDR2 reads SNEGSKA (reference sequence). The CDR3 coding sequence is TGCAGTGCTAGAGTGTCGCGGGGGCTCGAGCAGTACTTC. Translated, it gives CSARVSRGLEQYF.

This clonotype was detected ten times or more. The V call is TRBV29-1, the J call TRBJ2-7, with unresolved D. V was cut by 4 bases and J by 1 base, with 8 bases left in between. Germline V gene data show CDR1 as SQVTM and CDR2 as ANQGSEA. This CDR3 spans 12 amino acids. CDR3 coding DNA: TGCAGCGTTGCTGACGGATCCTACGAGCAGTACTTC. Translated: CSVADGSYEQYF.

This clonotype was counted many times. The rearrangement uses TRBV9 and TRBJ2-5, with a weak D call TRBD1 (5 bases). The CDR3 is 17 amino acids. With 7 bases removed from V and 1 base from J, the gap between germline ends came to 23 bases. Germline CDR1 and CDR2: SGDLS and YYNGEE. The CDR3 DNA sequence: TGTGCCAGCCCCGCCCCCAACTTTTACAGGACCCAAGAGACCCAGTACTTC. Encoded protein: CASPAPNFYRTQETQYF.

This clonotype was seen at least ten times. The gene calls are TRBV10-3 and TRBJ2-7; 9 nucleotides agree with TRBD2. This CDR3 is 15 amino acids long. Trimming removed 0 bases from V and 2 bases from J; junction bases left unmatched: 2. Germline values: CDR1 ENHRY, CDR2 SYGVKD. The CDR3 spells CAISESSGGTYEQYF. The CDR3 DNA reads TGTGCCATCAGTGAGTCGAGCGGGGGGACCTACGAGCAGTACTTC.